This section outlines one T cell receptor (beta chain) sequence together with its context. TCRdb's copy holds only in-frame clones and misses some; the assay was immunoSEQ multiplex PCR. The sample lists 150,000 to 180,000 clones, roughly 85% seen once, with around 8.1% in the top ten. V was pared by 0 bases and J by 3 bases, with 13 bases between. Looked up from germline, CDR1 is SGHNT and CDR2 is YYREEE (reference sequence). CDR3 size: 15 residues. The data were obtained in a study of blood T cell repertoires in COVID-19. Study-level background: Sites across the United States, Italy and Spain contributed samples from acute and convalescent COVID-19.

This receptor was taken from a woman aged 55-70 years with COVID-19, enrolled during active disease. Material: peripheral blood. This chain connects TRBV5-4 to TRBJ2-7; no clear D. The CDR3 loop is CASSLDVSLRYEQYF. CDR3 nucleotide sequence: TGTGCCAGCAGCTTGGACGTCAGTTTACGCTACGAGCAGTACTTC.